This T cell receptor (beta chain) is drawn from a study of post-analysis software for immune sequencing data (dated by TCRdb to between 2014 and 2016). Regarding the complete study: The recorded disease courses included relapsing-remitting, secondary progressive and progressive-relapsing multiple sclerosis, and some patients had no subtype annotation. The patient repertoires were set against under 13 previously published healthy control repertoires from donors whose ages ranged from roughly 6 to 27 years. A subset of samples was prepared in parallel using single-end sample barcoding, then pooled and co-amplified after Illumina adapter ligation.

What the research found in general, with its limitations: The multiple sclerosis patient group was slightly younger than the control group. Significantly lower normalized Chao1 diversity was found in multiple sclerosis patients than in controls, suggesting substantial peripheral T-cell clonal expansion. Patients showed significantly higher frequencies than controls for roughly five TRBV segments, among them TRBV5-6, TRBV5-1 and TRBV20-1. Direct clustering with F measure revealed strong co-clustering of samples prepared in the same batch, which led to a batch-effect correction.

The library was prepared using PCR. Data came from an Illumina HiSeq 2500. To reduce PCR and sequencing biases, unique molecular identifiers were incorporated into the TCR beta cDNA libraries. Approximately 500,000 cDNA molecules were obtained for every 1 to 10 million input T cells, so each molecule roughly corresponded to one T cell. The same protocol used for the earlier healthy control dataset was applied to prepare and sequence the patient libraries. Samples belonging to the same batch were prepared together, multiplexed and sequenced on a shared HiSeq lane. As for the authors' bioinformatics: MIGEC was used to process the raw barcoded reads, and molecular identifier groups with only a single read were discarded before consensus assembly and CDR3 extraction. Clonotype tables were post-analysed with VDJtools, and diversity was normalized by down-sampling all datasets to the smallest sample size. Repertoire overlap clustering matched CDR3 amino acid but not nucleotide sequences to correct batch-related cross-sample contamination. The public reads were run again by TCRdb, first through fastp at Q25 and then through MiXCR, and only productive beta chains were kept. Rows are unified per CDR3 protein, each entry keeping the most common DNA and genes. It is TCRdb's table, rather than the study itself, that gives the V and J calls and clone size. Counted in this sample were about 560,000 distinct CDR3 sequences; about 44% of them appeared once. The ten largest clonotypes hold over 1.5% of the sample.

V is clipped by 8 bases and J by 6 bases, and the sequence between their germline boundaries is 14 bases long. From the germline V gene, CDR1 is MNHEY and CDR2 is SVGAGI. Reading from cysteine to phenylalanine, the CDR3 counts 14 amino acids. The entry retains the CDR3 DNA only, 42 bases that are in frame from base 1. TCR beta repertoires were profiled from peripheral blood of over 10 young patients with multiple sclerosis to demonstrate the VDJtools post-analysis software. The patients with multiple sclerosis were children and adolescents between about 6 and 15 years of age. This clonotype was detected only a few times. The clone's antigen remains unknown. No base qualities exist here, and no much larger clone lies one base off it.

The sequencing input was blood. This receptor chain uses TRBV6-5 and TRBJ1-6; the D segment cannot be called with confidence. The source is a girl aged 10 to 17 with multiple sclerosis. The nucleotide sequence is TGTGCCAGCGCCCTGGTTCAAGCTAATTCACCCCTCCACTTT. Protein translation: CASALVQANSPLHF.